This T cell receptor beta chain was captured by sequencing in a study of blood T cells in healthy people across ages. Study conclusions and caveats: Nothing was known about donor CMV status, and this possibly confounded expanded clonotype changes.

With regard to this clonotype: Its antigen is not known. Since a much larger clone is just one base distant, this may be a read error.

The authors ran a second PCR of about 7 to 12 cycles using a sample-barcoded 5' primer and a J-beta primer mix. MiXCR was run by TCRdb on the 5' RACE reads, yielding one entry per CDR3 protein. This table has about 1.7 million distinct CDR3 sequences, approximately 28% appearing once. CDR3 length: 14 amino acids. The germline CDR1 and CDR2 sequences are SGHAT and FQNNGV. This chain joins TRBV11-2 and TRBJ2-1, with D perhaps matching TRBD2 (6 bases). The sequence was obtained from a woman aged 25 to 45 in good health. Sequenced: blood. The CDR3 loop reads CVSSYRDSRNEQFF. CDR3 DNA sequence: TGTGTCAGCAGCTACCGGGACTCGCGCAATGAGCAGTTCTTC.